Listed here are 9 T cell receptor beta chains from one sample, sequenced in a study of blood T cell repertoires in COVID-19. Method: immunoSEQ multiplex PCR; TCRdb's copy keeps in-frame clones and lacks some. The sample yields 170,000 or so clones, more than 85% seen once. The source material was PBMCs or T cells enriched from blood (not recorded which). These receptors all come from a woman between 45 and 60 years old who had recovered from COVID-19.

This sequence joins TRBV6-5 and TRBJ2-1; 10 bases align to TRBD2. Per the germline V gene, CDR1 is MNHEY and CDR2 is SVGAGI. The V and J ends lost 8 bases and 3 bases, in that order; junction bases with no gene match: 4. This CDR3 contains 14 residues. CDR3 in DNA: TGTGCCAGCCAAGGACTAGCGGACTACAATGAGCAGTTCTTC. This codes for CASQGLADYNEQFF.

This chain connects TRBV7-9 to TRBJ1-2; no clear D. The CDR3 has 12 amino acids. V was cut by 5 bases and J by 4 bases, with 8 bases left in between. Germline V gene data show CDR1 as SEHNR and CDR2 as FQNEAQ (reference sequence). In DNA form, the CDR3 reads TGTGCCAGCAGCCCGCCGGGCTATGGCTACACCTTC. Translation gives CASSPPGYGYTF.

This clone came up once. V gene TRBV29-1 combines with J gene TRBJ2-1, with TRBD2 identical over 7 bases. CDR3 length equals 15 residues. Trimming cost V 6 bases and J 0 bases; bases outside gene matches: 8. Germline V gene sequence: CDR1 SQVTM, CDR2 ANQGSEA. The CDR3 sequence is CSVAKSGASYNEQFF. DNA for the CDR3: TGCAGCGTAGCAAAAAGCGGGGCCTCCTACAATGAGCAGTTCTTC.

This chain joins TRBV27 and TRBJ1-5; D ambiguous. Germline V gene sequence: CDR1 MNHEY, CDR2 SMNVEV (reference sequence). The CDR3 is made up of 14 amino acids. The V end was cut by 1 base, the J end by 4 bases, with 8 bases between. CDR3 bases: TGTGCCAGCAGTTTATTGAACACAAATCAGCCCCAGCATTTT. Its protein is CASSLLNTNQPQHF.

The chain employs TRBV19 and TRBJ2-1; 12 positions match TRBD2. There are 15 residues in the CDR3. The V segment lost 5 bases and the J segment 8 bases; nucleotides outside the gene matches: 7. From germline, CDR1 is LNHDA and CDR2 SQIVND (reference sequence). As DNA, the CDR3 is TGTGCCAGTAGTTTTCTAGCGGGAGGGAGTGATGAGCAGTTCTTC. As protein: CASSFLAGGSDEQFF.

The chain joins TRBV28 to TRBJ1-2; no firm D call. The germline V gene has CDR1 MDHEN and CDR2 SYDVKM. This CDR3 contains 15 residues. Trimming took off 5 bases at V and 4 bases at J, with 17 bases between the two ends. CDR3 nucleotide sequence: TGTGCCAGCAGTACCCAACCCACGGGTACCTATGGCTACACCTTC. This encodes CASSTQPTGTYGYTF.

The CDR3 bases are TGTGCCAGCAGCCCCCTGGGTCTAGCGGGAGTCCAAGAGCAGTACTTC. Translated, it gives CASSPLGLAGVQEQYF. The chain recombines TRBV11-2 with TRBJ2-7; 10 bases align to TRBD2. The V gene's germline CDR1 is SGHAT and CDR2 FQNNGV. The CDR3 contains 16 residues. Trimming took 5 bases from V and 7 from J; bases not matched to a gene: 14.

CDR3 in amino acids: CASGFRDRSYEQYF. CDR3 nucleotides: TGTGCTAGTGGTTTTAGGGACAGGAGCTACGAGCAGTACTTC. The chain is built from TRBV12-5 and TRBJ2-7; 8 bases agree with TRBD1. Germline CDR1 reads LGHNT; CDR2 reads FRNRAP. The CDR3 spans 14 residues. With V trimmed by 3 bases and J by 3 bases, 4 bases remained unmatched.

The chain recombines TRBV24-1 with TRBJ2-5; 7 bases map to TRBD1. J gave up 1 base and V 3 bases, and 4 bases lay outside the gene matches. Looked up from germline, CDR1 is KGHDR and CDR2 is SFDVKD. The CDR3 covers 15 residues. CDR3 residues: CATSDAGTAQETQYF. The CDR3 coding sequence is TGTGCCACCAGTGATGCCGGGACAGCCCAAGAGACCCAGTACTTC.